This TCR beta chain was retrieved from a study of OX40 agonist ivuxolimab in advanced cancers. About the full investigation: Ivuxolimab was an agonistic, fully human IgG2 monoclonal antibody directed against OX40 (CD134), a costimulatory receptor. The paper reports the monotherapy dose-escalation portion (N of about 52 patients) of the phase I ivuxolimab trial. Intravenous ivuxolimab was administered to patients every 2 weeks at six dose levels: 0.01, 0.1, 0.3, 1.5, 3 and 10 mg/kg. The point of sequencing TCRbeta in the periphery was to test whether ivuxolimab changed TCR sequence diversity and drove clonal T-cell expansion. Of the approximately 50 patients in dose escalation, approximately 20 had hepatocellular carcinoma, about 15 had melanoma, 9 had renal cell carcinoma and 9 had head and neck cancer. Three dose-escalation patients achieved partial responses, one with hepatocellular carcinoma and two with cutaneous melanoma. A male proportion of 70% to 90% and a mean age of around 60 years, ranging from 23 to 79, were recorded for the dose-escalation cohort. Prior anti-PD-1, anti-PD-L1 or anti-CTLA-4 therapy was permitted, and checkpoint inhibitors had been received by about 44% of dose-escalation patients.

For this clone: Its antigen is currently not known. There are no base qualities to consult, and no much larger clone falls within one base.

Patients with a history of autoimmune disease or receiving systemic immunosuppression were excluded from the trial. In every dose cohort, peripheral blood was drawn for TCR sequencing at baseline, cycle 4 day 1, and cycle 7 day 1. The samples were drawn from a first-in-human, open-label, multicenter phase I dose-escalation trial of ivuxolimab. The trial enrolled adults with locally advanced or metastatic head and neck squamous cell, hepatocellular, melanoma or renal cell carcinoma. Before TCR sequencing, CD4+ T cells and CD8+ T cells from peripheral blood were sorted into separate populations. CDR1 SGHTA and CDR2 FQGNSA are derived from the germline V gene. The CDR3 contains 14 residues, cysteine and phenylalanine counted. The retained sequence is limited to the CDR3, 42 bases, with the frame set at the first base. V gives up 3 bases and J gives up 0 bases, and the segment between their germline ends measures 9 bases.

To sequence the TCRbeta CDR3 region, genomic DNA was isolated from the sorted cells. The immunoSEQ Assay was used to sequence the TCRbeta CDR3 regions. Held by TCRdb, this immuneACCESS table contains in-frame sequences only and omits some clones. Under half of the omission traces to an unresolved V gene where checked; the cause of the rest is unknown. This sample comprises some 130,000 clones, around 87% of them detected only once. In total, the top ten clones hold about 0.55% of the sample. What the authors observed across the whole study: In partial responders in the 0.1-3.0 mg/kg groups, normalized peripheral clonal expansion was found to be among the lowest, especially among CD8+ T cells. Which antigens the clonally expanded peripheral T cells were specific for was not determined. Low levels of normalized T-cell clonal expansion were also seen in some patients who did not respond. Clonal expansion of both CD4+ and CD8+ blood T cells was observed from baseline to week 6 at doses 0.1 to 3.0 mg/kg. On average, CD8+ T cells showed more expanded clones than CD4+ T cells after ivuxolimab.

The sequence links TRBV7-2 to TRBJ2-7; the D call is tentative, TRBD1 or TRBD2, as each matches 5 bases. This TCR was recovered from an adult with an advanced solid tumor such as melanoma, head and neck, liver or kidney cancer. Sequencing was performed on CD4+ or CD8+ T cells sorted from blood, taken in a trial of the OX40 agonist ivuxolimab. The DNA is TGTGCCAGCAGCTTCGGGGACCGCTCCTACGAGCAGTACTTC. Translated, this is CASSFGDRSYEQYF.